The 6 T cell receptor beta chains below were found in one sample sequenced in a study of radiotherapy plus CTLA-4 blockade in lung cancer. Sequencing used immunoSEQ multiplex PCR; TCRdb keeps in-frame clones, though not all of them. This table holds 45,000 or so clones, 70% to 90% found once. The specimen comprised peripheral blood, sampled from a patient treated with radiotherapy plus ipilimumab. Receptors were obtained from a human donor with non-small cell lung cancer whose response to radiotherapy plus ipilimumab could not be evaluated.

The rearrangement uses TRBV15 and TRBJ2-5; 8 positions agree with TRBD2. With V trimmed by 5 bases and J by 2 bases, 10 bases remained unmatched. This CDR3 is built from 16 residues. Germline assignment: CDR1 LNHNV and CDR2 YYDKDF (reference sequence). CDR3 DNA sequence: TGTGCCACCAGCCTTTGGCGAGCGGGGGATCAAGAGACCCAGTACTTC. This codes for CATSLWRAGDQETQYF.

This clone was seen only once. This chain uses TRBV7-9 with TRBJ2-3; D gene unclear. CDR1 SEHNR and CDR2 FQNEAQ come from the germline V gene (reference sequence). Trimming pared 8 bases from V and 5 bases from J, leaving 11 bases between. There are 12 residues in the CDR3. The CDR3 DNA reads TGTGCCAGCGCCCCGTCGGGAGATACGCAGTATTTT. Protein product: CASAPSGDTQYF.

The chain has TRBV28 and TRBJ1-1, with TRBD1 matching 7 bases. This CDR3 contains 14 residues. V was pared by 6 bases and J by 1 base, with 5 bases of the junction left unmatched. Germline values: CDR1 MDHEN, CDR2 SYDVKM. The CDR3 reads CASSPGGKNTEAFF. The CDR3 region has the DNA TGTGCCAGCAGCCCAGGGGGGAAGAACACTGAAGCTTTCTTT.

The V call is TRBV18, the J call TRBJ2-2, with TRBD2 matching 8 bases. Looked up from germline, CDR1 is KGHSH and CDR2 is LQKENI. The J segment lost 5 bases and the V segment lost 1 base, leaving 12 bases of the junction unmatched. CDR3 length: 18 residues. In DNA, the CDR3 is TGTGCCAGCTCACCACGGGGTAGCGGGGCCCCGAGAACCGGGGAGCTGTTTTTT. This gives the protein CASSPRGSGAPRTGELFF.

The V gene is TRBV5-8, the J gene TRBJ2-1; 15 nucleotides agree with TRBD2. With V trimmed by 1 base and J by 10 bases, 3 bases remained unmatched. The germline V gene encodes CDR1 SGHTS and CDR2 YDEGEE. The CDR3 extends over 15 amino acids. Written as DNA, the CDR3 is TGTGCCAGCAGCTTGCGGGGACTAGCGGGAGGAGAGCAGTTCTTC. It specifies CASSLRGLAGGEQFF.

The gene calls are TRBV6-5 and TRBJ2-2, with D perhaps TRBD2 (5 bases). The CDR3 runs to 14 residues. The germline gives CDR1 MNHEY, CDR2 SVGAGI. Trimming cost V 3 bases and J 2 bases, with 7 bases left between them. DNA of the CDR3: TGTGCCAGCAGTTATCGGGGTAACACCGGGGAGCTGTTTTTT. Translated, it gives CASSYRGNTGELFF.